This TCR beta chain was profiled in a study of preoperative IRX-2 immunotherapy in early breast cancer. CDR3 size: 14 residues. Germline loops: CDR1 MNHGY, CDR2 SAAAGT. The trim removed 4 bases at V and 0 bases at J, leaving 3 bases unmatched. Assay: immunoSEQ multiplex PCR; the TCRdb copy retains only in-frame clones and omits some. This sample has approximately 26,000 clones, with around 79% found just once. Noted treatment: preoperative locoregional IRX-2 cytokine immunotherapy. To note about this clone: Within the sample, other DNA sequences also encode this same CDR3.

The rearrangement uses TRBV6-8 and TRBJ2-7; the match to TRBD1 covers 7 bases. This specimen was lymph node tissue, taken after IRX-2 immunotherapy. The receptor's source is a human donor with breast cancer. The CDR3 is CASSWDSSSYEQYF. CDR3 bases: TGTGCCAGCAGTTGGGACAGCTCCTCCTACGAGCAGTACTTC.